This T cell receptor (beta chain) emerged from a study of T cells in Graves' hyperthyroidism and ophthalmopathy. Amplification targeted TCR beta CDR3 regions from RNA transcripts. A set of HTBI primers served as the primers for a first-round RT-PCR of the TCR CDR3. Each CDR3 protein gets one entry after TCRdb re-called the multiplex PCR reads with MiXCR. The table includes approximately 400,000 distinct CDR3 sequences, 15% to 18% detected once. Germline CDR1 reads MNHEY; CDR2 reads SVGEGT. The length of the CDR3 is 21 residues. Trimming shortened V by 0 bases and J by 0 bases, and 27 bases separated the two germline ends. This clonotype was recorded at least ten times.

The V gene is TRBV6-2 or TRBV6-3, the J gene TRBJ2-7; D is possibly TRBD2 (5 bases). Material: blood. This receptor was taken from a woman aged 18-29 years with Graves' hyperthyroidism. The CDR3 region is CASSYSGPGKDGPSSSYEQYF. Written as DNA, the CDR3 is TGTGCCAGCAGTTACTCAGGCCCGGGGAAGGACGGCCCCTCGAGCTCCTACGAGCAGTACTTC.